This TCR beta chain is drawn from a study of blood T cell repertoires in COVID-19. Study overall: Sites across the United States, Italy and Spain contributed samples from acute and convalescent COVID-19. From T cells, B-cell-depleted T cells, or PBMCs came the material, which was cDNA or gDNA.

Trimming removed 0 bases at V and 0 bases at J, with 8 bases between. Germline values: CDR1 ENHRY, CDR2 SYGVKD. CDR3 length equals 15 residues. In the original analysis: Amplification of reference gene primers was used by the study to estimate nucleated cell counts. Sequencing used immunoSEQ multiplex PCR; TCRdb keeps in-frame clones, though not all of them. D and trimming were read from the DNA, whereas the V and J calls and clone size are those reported in that table. The table lists about 240,000 clones, 60% to 75% of them singletons. Regarding this clone: The same CDR3 is also encoded by other DNA sequences in this sample.

This chain joins TRBV10-3 and TRBJ1-1, with a possible D match to TRBD1 (5 bases). The sequenced material came from peripheral blood. The sequence was obtained from a woman aged 80 or older with acute or convalescent COVID-19. CDR3 in amino acids: CAISESRGLNTEAFF. The CDR3 DNA follows: TGTGCCATCAGTGAGTCTAGGGGCTTGAACACTGAAGCTTTCTTT.